These 24 T cell receptor beta chains came from one sample sequenced in a study of blood T cells in healthy people across ages. A J-beta primer mix and a sample-barcoded 5' primer were used in a second PCR of roughly 7 to 12 cycles. TCRdb recomputed calls from the 5' RACE reads with MiXCR, one row per CDR3 protein. The table records about 570,000 distinct CDR3 sequences, 25% to 30% of them present only once. Sequencing was done on a sample of blood. The origin of the receptors is a woman aged 65 to 85 in good health.

This clonotype was counted between two and nine times. This sequence joins TRBV2 and TRBJ1-6; no clear D gene. The CDR3 loop spans 14 amino acids. Trimming took off 7 bases at V and 11 bases at J, with 18 bases between the two ends. The germline V gene encodes CDR1 SNHLY and CDR2 FYNNEI. For the CDR3, the DNA is TGTGCCAGCAAGACGAGAGCGGCCGGAACACCCCTCCACTTT. Protein product: CASKTRAAGTPLHF.

The table lists this clonotype with a few counts. The gene calls are TRBV7-2 and TRBJ2-2, with D possibly TRBD2 on 6 matching bases. Germline V gene data show CDR1 as SGHTA and CDR2 as FQGNSA. CDR3 length equals 16 residues. The V gene lost 5 bases and the J gene lost 7 bases, with 20 bases spanning the gap. The CDR3 loop reads CASSRQTRFGNGELFF. CDR3 DNA: TGTGCCAGCAGCCGACAGACTAGATTCGGAAACGGGGAGCTGTTTTTT.

This clonotype occurred a few times. The chain carries TRBV6-6 and TRBJ1-2; D ambiguous. CDR3 size: 11 residues. CDR1 is MNHNY, CDR2 SVGAGI, per germline (reference sequence). V was cut by 8 bases and J by 10 bases, with 14 bases left in between. This CDR3 is CASGIQIYYTF. In nucleotides, the CDR3 is TGTGCCAGCGGAATACAGATTTACTACACCTTC.

There are a few counts of this clonotype. The chain joins TRBV6-2 or TRBV6-3 to TRBJ2-7; D might be TRBD1 or TRBD2, each matching 5 bases. Trimming shortened V by 6 bases and J by 6 bases, and 12 bases separated the two germline ends. Germline CDR1 and CDR2: MNHEY and SVGEGT. This CDR3 region has 12 residues. The CDR3, as DNA: TGTGCCAGCAGCTGGGACCCGCGCGAGCAGTACTTC. Residues: CASSWDPREQYF.

At least ten counts were recorded for this clonotype. The chain carries TRBV4-3 and TRBJ1-3, with D possibly matching TRBD1 (6 bases). Looked up from germline, CDR1 is LGHNA and CDR2 is YSLEER. V was trimmed by 1 base and J by 3 bases, leaving 10 bases between them. This CDR3 is built from 15 residues. CDR3 in DNA: TGCGCCAGCAGCCAAGTAACAGGGATTGGAAACACCATATATTTT. This translates into CASSQVTGIGNTIYF.

In this sample, this clonotype turned up a few times. The rearrangement joins TRBV5-1 to TRBJ2-1; D call uncertain. The J call may be incorrect, as the DNA end agrees better with TRBJ2-7. CDR1 SGHRS and CDR2 YFSETQ come from the germline V gene. The CDR3 loop spans 12 amino acids. CDR3 in DNA: TGCGCCAGCAGCCACAGTCTCTACGAGCAGTACTTC. Its protein product is CASSHSLYEQYF.

The sample holds a few counts of this clonotype. The chain couples TRBV7-9 to TRBJ1-4, with no clear D. V was clipped by 2 bases and J by 5 bases, with 12 bases between them. The CDR3 loop spans 15 amino acids. Germline V gene sequence: CDR1 SEHNR, CDR2 FQNEAQ (reference sequence). The CDR3 reads CASSLWSERNEKLFF. Written as DNA, the CDR3 is TGTGCCAGCAGCTTATGGTCAGAAAGGAATGAAAAACTGTTTTTT.

This sequence joins TRBV21-1 and TRBJ1-6. TRBV21-1 is shown as a pseudogene. The CDR3 runs to 15 residues. The chain's CDR3 is CASSSSSSYNSPLHF. CDR3 coding DNA: TGTGCCAGCAGTTCCTCTAGCTCCTATAATTCACCCCTCCACTTT.

The chain couples TRBV7-3 to TRBJ1-2; 7 positions match TRBD1. Germline V gives CDR1 SGHTA, CDR2 FQGTGA. V dropped 10 bases and J dropped 7; count of bases not matched to a gene: 12. This CDR3 is built from 13 residues. The CDR3 DNA reads TGTGCCACTACAGGGGTAATCGGCGGTGGCTACACCTTC. Its protein product is CATTGVIGGGYTF.

This clonotype was detected only a few times. The chain links TRBV5-5 to TRBJ2-5; TRBD2 might be the D (5 bases). The last part of the DNA fits TRBJ2-7 better; the J call may be wrong. Germline values: CDR1 SGHKS, CDR2 YYEKEE (reference sequence). There are 16 residues in the CDR3. CDR3 sequence: CASRAGGSQLSYEQYF. In DNA, the CDR3 is TGTGCCAGCAGGGCTGGAGGCAGCCAGCTCTCCTACGAGCAGTACTTC.

This clonotype appeared a few times. The rearrangement links TRBV7-9 to TRBJ2-7, with D possibly being TRBD1 (6 bases). CDR1 is SEHNR and CDR2 is FQNEAQ in the germline V gene (reference sequence). The CDR3 loop spans 15 amino acids. V lost 7 bases, J lost 0 bases, and 16 bases lay in between. CDR3 sequence (DNA): TGTGCCAGCATCCGGGACAAGGCGAGCTCCTACGAGCAGTACTTC. The encoded protein is CASIRDKASSYEQYF. The complete variable domain, with remaining parts taken from reference TRBV7-9 and TRBJ2-7, reads DTGVSQNPRHKITKRGQNVTFRCDPISEHNRLYWYRQTLGQGPEFLTYFQNEAQLEKSRLLSDRFSAERPKGSFSTLEIQRTEQGDSAMYLCASIRDKASSYEQYFGPGTRLTVT.

The chain links TRBV4-3 to TRBJ2-5, with TRBD2 matching over 12 bases. The germline V gene has CDR1 LGHNA and CDR2 YSLEER. The CDR3 consists of 18 residues. After removal of 2 bases from V and 5 bases from J, the junction contained 12 bases not matched to a gene. The CDR3 here is CASSQQKGLAGKGETQYF. As DNA, the CDR3 is TGCGCCAGCAGCCAACAGAAAGGACTAGCGGGGAAGGGTGAGACCCAGTACTTC.

The chain links TRBV11-2 to TRBJ1-1, with D possibly matching TRBD1 (5 bases). V was clipped by 5 bases and J by 7 bases, with 14 bases between them. CDR3 size: 13 residues. Germline values: CDR1 SGHAT, CDR2 FQNNGV. In DNA, the CDR3 is TGTGCCAGCAGCCCCGATTGGGGACTTGAAGCTTTCTTT. Encoded protein: CASSPDWGLEAFF.

This clonotype was picked up a small number of times. The gene calls are TRBV7-2 and TRBJ1-4, with a tentative D call TRBD1 (5 bases). V lost 1 base to trimming and J lost 5 bases, with 11 bases between them. Germline CDR1 and CDR2: SGHTA and FQGNSA. The CDR3 runs 15 residues. CDR3 sequence reads: CASSLVGWGNEKLFF. CDR3 DNA: TGTGCCAGCAGCTTAGTAGGATGGGGGAATGAAAAACTGTTTTTT.

This clonotype was counted ten times or more. The chain combines TRBV7-2 with TRBJ2-5; D remains ambiguous. Germline assignment: CDR1 SGHTA and CDR2 FQGNSA. The CDR3 totals 13 residues. Trimming cost V 1 base and J 2 bases, with 5 bases left between them. Here the CDR3 DNA reads TGTGCCAGCAGCTTAGGACGGCAAGAGACCCAGTACTTC. Its translation: CASSLGRQETQYF.

This clonotype has only one observation. The rearrangement uses TRBV30 and TRBJ1-1; D gene unclear. Germline V lookup: CDR1 GTSNPN, CDR2 SVGIG (reference sequence). The CDR3 runs to 13 residues. V was cut by 0 bases and J by 2 bases, with 7 bases left in between. CDR3 in amino acids: CAWSVPFNTEAFF. The CDR3 nucleotides read TGTGCCTGGAGTGTCCCCTTTAACACTGAAGCTTTCTTT.

This sequence joins TRBV13 and TRBJ2-5; 9 bases agree with TRBD2. Trimming removed 7 bases from V and 7 bases from J; junction bases left unmatched: 7. The CDR3 loop spans 13 amino acids. Germline CDR1 and CDR2: PRHDT and FYEKMQ (reference sequence). Here the CDR3 DNA reads TGTGCCAGCAAGCGCGGGGGGGCAAGGACCCAGTACTTC. This gives the protein CASKRGGARTQYF.

The chain recombines TRBV3-1 with TRBJ1-3; D not resolved. CDR1 is LGHDT, CDR2 YNNKEL, per germline (reference sequence). The CDR3 length is 15 residues. V shed 0 bases and J shed 2 bases, with 8 bases lying between them. CDR3 protein: CASSQDEGTGNTIYF. The DNA of the CDR3 is TGTGCCAGCAGCCAAGATGAAGGTACTGGAAACACCATATATTTT.

The chain links TRBV21-1 to TRBJ2-5; TRBD1 is the table's D call, not checked against the DNA. TRBV21-1 is noted as a pseudogene. The CDR3 is 14 amino acids. CDR3 sequence: CASKRGAYQETQYF. The DNA for the CDR3 is TGTGCCAGCAAGAGGGGCGCGTACCAAGAGACCCAGTACTTC.

The V gene is TRBV7-2, the J gene TRBJ1-3; 10 bases are shared with TRBD1. The CDR3 length is 16 residues. Germline trimming cut 5 bases from V and 4 bases from J; bases unmatched to any gene: 8. CDR1 is SGHTA, CDR2 FQGNSA, per germline. The CDR3 here is CASSQPGTGVGNTIYF. The CDR3 DNA sequence: TGTGCCAGCAGCCAGCCCGGGACAGGGGTCGGAAACACCATATATTTT.

This chain uses TRBV19 with TRBJ1-3; no clear D. V lost 5 bases, J lost 0 bases, and 5 bases lay in between. The CDR3 is made up of 13 amino acids. Per germline, CDR1 LNHDA and CDR2 SQIVND (reference sequence). CDR3 DNA sequence: TGTGCCAGTAGTCAACTCTCTGGAAACACCATATATTTT. It codes for CASSQLSGNTIYF. The whole variable domain, remainder taken from reference TRBV19 and TRBJ1-3, is DGGITQSPKYLFRKEGQNVTLSCEQNLNHDAMYWYRQDPGQGLRLIYYSQIVNDFQKGDIAEGYSVSREKKESFPLTVTSAQKNPTAFYLCASSQLSGNTIYFGEGSWLTVV.

This clonotype was found a few times. V is TRBV12-3 or TRBV12-4 and J is TRBJ2-5, with D unclear. Deletions cut 3 bases from V and 4 bases from J, with 9 bases between. The CDR3 consists of 13 residues. CDR3: CASSLSPRETQYF. The CDR3 DNA reads TGTGCCAGCAGTTTGTCTCCCAGAGAGACCCAGTACTTC.

V and J are TRBV12-5 and TRBJ2-1; 7 positions match TRBD1. Germline CDR1 and CDR2: LGHNT and FRNRAP. Trimming cost V 7 bases and J 3 bases; bases outside gene matches: 3. The CDR3 has 13 amino acids. CDR3 bases: TGTGCTAGTGAGACAGGGCTCTACAATGAGCAGTTCTTC. Residues: CASETGLYNEQFF.

V usage is TRBV9 and J usage is TRBJ2-5; no definite D call. The J call is in doubt because the DNA end fits TRBJ2-1 better. This CDR3 region has 14 residues. Germline V gene sequence: CDR1 SGDLS, CDR2 YYNGEE. The CDR3 loop reads CASSVSQDNNEQFF. The CDR3, as DNA: TGTGCCAGCAGCGTATCCCAGGATAACAATGAGCAGTTCTTC.